This TCR beta chain was profiled in a study of tumor-infiltrating lymphocytes in primary liver carcinoma. About the research overall: Surgical resection treated primary liver carcinoma in the patients.

Production of TCR beta cDNA used 400 to 600 ng total RNA together with a constant-region primer. Three rounds of nested multiplex PCR with slightly modified ARM-PCR produced TCR beta libraries. TRBV1-TRBV30 forward and Cbeta reverse primers drove the first two approximately 10-cycle rounds. Each CDR3 protein gets one entry after TCRdb re-called the multiplex PCR reads with MiXCR. Found here are about 310,000 distinct CDR3 sequences, about 50% of them singletons; the top ten hold about 15%. The study, taken as a whole, reports: Tumor region pairs showed greater overlap than either tumor-adjacent or tumor-blood pairs did.

The CDR3 is 13 amino acids. The germline CDR1 and CDR2 sequences are SGHKS and YYEKEE (reference sequence). Trimming took off 3 bases at V and 8 bases at J, with 12 bases between the two ends. Germline DNA was extracted alongside blood RNA, which was obtained from unsorted whole blood. In regard to this clonotype: Its antigen is unknown.

This receptor was taken from a woman younger than 45 with primary liver carcinoma and hepatitis B virus infection. Specimen: peripheral blood. V and J are TRBV5-5 and TRBJ2-1; D call uncertain. The CDR3 sequence: CASSSNSGDEQFF. Here the CDR3 DNA reads TGTGCCAGCAGCTCGAACTCTGGGGATGAGCAGTTCTTC.